The 31 T cell receptor beta chains presented below share a single source sample, sequenced in a study of blood T cells in healthy people across ages (dated by TCRdb to between 2014 and 2016). Library creation used 5' RACE. Sequencing instrument: Illumina HiSeq 2500. The second PCR ran for about 6 to 11 cycles and used a J-beta primer mix along with a sample-barcoded 5' primer. Using fastp at Q25 and MiXCR, TCRdb reprocessed the public reads and kept productive beta chains. Rows matching on CDR3 protein sequence are summarized as one entry with the most common DNA and genes. This sample comprises hundreds of thousands of distinct CDR3 sequences, 49% of them detected only once. The ten top clones hold around 32% of the sample. The sample was blood. These receptors all come from a woman aged 55-70 years in good health.

This chain joins TRBV24-1 and TRBJ2-6; D remains unclear. Trimming stripped 4 bases from V and 1 base from J, with 10 bases between. CDR3 length: 16 amino acids. Germline CDR1 KGHDR, CDR2 SFDVKD. CDR3 sequence (DNA): TGTGCCACCAGTGACAGTGGGGTATCTGGGGCCAACGTCCTGACTTTC. This encodes CATSDSGVSGANVLTF.

The sample holds many counts of this clonotype. J is TRBJ2-1 and V is TRBV28, with D perhaps TRBD1 (5 bases). With 6 bases removed from V and 5 bases from J, the gap between germline ends came to 11 bases. CDR3 length: 13 amino acids. Germline V gene lookup returns CDR1 MDHEN and CDR2 SYDVKM. CDR3 sequence (DNA): TGTGCCAGCAGGGGGCTGGGTGACAATGAGCAGTTCTTC. This gives the protein CASRGLGDNEQFF.

The chain is built from TRBV2 and TRBJ1-4; possible D gene TRBD1, 5 bases. The CDR3 sequence is 13 residues long. The ends were cut back, 7 bases at V and 3 bases at J, with 9 bases in the middle. Germline V gene lookup returns CDR1 SNHLY and CDR2 FYNNEI. The CDR3, as DNA: TGTGCCAGCACCACAGGACCTAATGAAAAACTGTTTTTT. This codes for CASTTGPNEKLFF.

The chain combines TRBV11-1 with TRBJ1-1; 7 positions agree with TRBD1. CDR1 and CDR2 (germline): SGHAT, FQDESV (reference sequence). The V segment lost 1 base and the J segment 10 bases; nucleotides outside the gene matches: 6. The CDR3 sequence is 13 residues long. Here the CDR3 reads CASSLESRTGAFF. The CDR3 nucleotides read TGTGCCAGCAGCTTAGAGTCTAGGACAGGAGCTTTCTTT.

This clonotype showed up just once. Germline and junction disagree at one end, which may indicate a read error. This chain joins TRBV20-1 and TRBJ2-7, with D perhaps TRBD2 (5 bases). The V gene's germline CDR1 is DFQATT and CDR2 SNEGSKA (reference sequence). The CDR3 length is 15 residues. As DNA, the CDR3 is TGCAGTGCTCAAGAGGGAGCGAAGCTCTCCTACAAGCAGTACTTC. This sequence encodes CSAQEGAKLSYKQYF.

This clonotype was counted a few times. This chain uses TRBV30 with TRBJ2-4; weak D call: TRBD1 (5 bases). Germline lookup yields CDR1 GTSNPN and CDR2 SVGIG (reference sequence). V dropped 5 bases and J dropped 0 bases, with 14 bases sitting between them. This CDR3 is 15 amino acids long. The CDR3 protein is CAWEDSSKAKNIQYF. The CDR3 DNA follows: TGTGCCTGGGAAGACAGCTCCAAAGCCAAAAACATTCAGTACTTC.

A remark on this clonotype: Relative to the germline gene, one junction end is altered; a read error may explain this. The chain has TRBV7-2 and TRBJ2-7, with TRBD2 identical over 9 bases. Looked up from germline, CDR1 is SGHTA and CDR2 is FQGNSA. The CDR3 consists of 14 residues. CDR3 DNA sequence: TGTGCCAGCAACTTAGCGGGGGACGTCTACGAGCAGTACTTC. Residues: CASNLAGDVYEQYF.

The chain combines TRBV24-1 with TRBJ1-4, with 9 bases lining up with TRBD1. The germline V gene has CDR1 KGHDR and CDR2 SFDVKD. The CDR3 contains 14 residues. V was pared by 4 bases and J by 7 bases, with 3 bases of the junction left unmatched. This chain's CDR3 is CATSDTGGGEKLFF. CDR3 in DNA: TGTGCCACCAGTGACACAGGGGGCGGTGAAAAACTGTTTTTT.

The V call is TRBV3-1, the J call TRBJ2-1; D not resolved. CDR1 is LGHDT, CDR2 YNNKEL, per germline (reference sequence). The V and J ends lost 0 bases and 3 bases respectively, with 15 bases between them. The CDR3 has 17 amino acids. The CDR3 region is CASSQDRASIFYNEQFF. CDR3 DNA: TGTGCCAGCAGCCAAGATCGGGCCAGCATCTTCTACAATGAGCAGTTCTTC.

The gene calls are TRBV7-9 and TRBJ1-1, with D possibly being TRBD1 (5 bases). Germline V gives CDR1 SEHNR, CDR2 FQNEAQ (reference sequence). The CDR3 runs to 15 residues. V was trimmed by 5 bases and J by 5 bases, leaving 18 bases between them. The CDR3 DNA reads as TGTGCCAGCAGCCGCGCAGGGCGGGGAGGTACTGAAGCTTTCTTT. Translated: CASSRAGRGGTEAFF.

The chain joins TRBV29-1 to TRBJ2-3; 7 bases are shared with TRBD1. Germline values: CDR1 SQVTM, CDR2 ANQGSEA. There are 15 residues in the CDR3. The J segment lost 3 bases and the V segment lost 7 bases, leaving 13 bases of the junction unmatched. In nucleotides, the CDR3 is TGCAGCGCCCTCCCCCATGGACAGGAGACAGATACGCAGTATTTT. This translates into CSALPHGQETDTQYF.

The V call is TRBV7-8, the J call TRBJ2-1, with TRBD2 as a possible D gene (6 bases). Germline CDR1 SGHVS, CDR2 FQNEAQ. Trimming took 0 bases from V and 8 from J, leaving 26 bases between them. This CDR3 is 19 amino acids long. CDR3 residues: CASSLARPLARRPGDEQFF. The CDR3 nucleotides are TGTGCCAGCAGCTTAGCGCGTCCCCTAGCGCGACGTCCGGGCGATGAGCAGTTCTTC.

The rearrangement joins TRBV5-1 to TRBJ2-5; 7 bases fit TRBD1. The V gene end was trimmed by 4 bases and the J gene end by 3 bases; junction bases not matched to a gene: 9. CDR3 length equals 15 residues. Germline CDR1 SGHRS, CDR2 YFSETQ. The CDR3 bases are TGCGCCAGCAGCGTAGACAGGGCACAGGAAGAGACCCAGTACTTC. Amino acids: CASSVDRAQEETQYF.

The V and J genes are TRBV5-1 and TRBJ2-3, with 12 bases identical to TRBD2. Trimming took 2 bases from V and 2 from J; bases not matched to a gene: 3. Germline V gene sequence: CDR1 SGHRS, CDR2 YFSETQ. The CDR3 loop spans 16 amino acids. The chain's CDR3 is CASSFRTSGATDTQYF. The CDR3 DNA follows: TGCGCCAGCAGCTTCCGGACTAGCGGGGCCACAGATACGCAGTATTTT.

This clonotype came up a few times. The V gene is TRBV4-1, the J gene TRBJ2-7, with a tentative D call TRBD2 (6 bases). Per the germline V gene, CDR1 is MGHRA and CDR2 is YSYEKL. The V gene lost 2 bases and the J gene lost 2 bases, with 25 bases spanning the gap. The CDR3 is 19 amino acids. The CDR3 protein is CASSQKPQGSGVWAYEQYF. CDR3 nucleotides: TGCGCCAGCAGCCAAAAACCCCAGGGATCGGGAGTTTGGGCCTACGAGCAGTACTTC.

This clonotype was seen at least ten times. The junction differs from germline at one of its ends, possibly a read error. The chain joins TRBV7-2 to TRBJ2-3, with TRBD2 matching over 9 bases. Germline assignment: CDR1 SGHTA and CDR2 FQGNSA. This CDR3 contains 14 residues. CDR3: CASSLAGPSDTQYF. The DNA for the CDR3 is TGTGCCAGCAGCCTAGCGGGACCGTCAGATACGCAGTATTTT.

The rearrangement joins TRBV20-1 to TRBJ2-7; no reliable D call. The ends were cut back, 7 bases at V and 7 bases at J, with 17 bases in the middle. Germline CDR1 is DFQATT and CDR2 is SNEGSKA (reference sequence). The CDR3 extends over 12 amino acids. CDR3: CSGAHIGEEQYF. Here the CDR3 DNA reads TGCAGTGGAGCTCATATTGGGGAAGAGCAGTACTTC.

This clonotype was detected only a few times. This rearrangement joins TRBV7-2 to TRBJ2-5; D might be TRBD2 (5 bases). Between the trimmed V and J ends, which lost 5 bases and 11 bases, there was a span of 33 bases. CDR1 SGHTA and CDR2 FQGNSA come from the germline V gene. The length of the CDR3 is 18 residues. The CDR3 sequence: CASSPISRGGRWSDEQYF. The CDR3 nucleotides read TGTGCCAGCAGCCCAATAAGTAGAGGAGGCCGTTGGAGTGATGAGCAGTACTTC.

The V and J genes are TRBV3-1 and TRBJ1-2; D is unresolved. CDR1 and CDR2 from the germline V gene are LGHDT and YNNKEL (reference sequence). This CDR3 has 14 residues. The V and J ends lost 3 bases and 8 bases respectively, with 16 bases between them. In DNA form, the CDR3 reads TGTGCCAGCAGCCATTGGCCTCTTGATCTCGGCTACACCTTC. Amino acid sequence: CASSHWPLDLGYTF. The full variable domain, rest sourced from reference TRBV3-1 and TRBJ1-2, is DTAVSQTPKYLVTQMGNDKSIKCEQNLGHDTMYWYKQDSKKFLKIMFSYNNKELIINETVPNRFSPKSPDKAHLNLHINSLELGDSAVYFCASSHWPLDLGYTFGSGTRLTVV.

The chain couples TRBV20-1 to TRBJ2-4; tentative D call: TRBD1 (6 bases). The CDR3 has 14 amino acids. The V gene lost 5 bases and the J gene lost 13 bases, with 24 bases spanning the gap. Germline V lookup: CDR1 DFQATT, CDR2 SNEGSKA (reference sequence). The CDR3 region has the DNA TGCAGTGCTCCGATGGGGCAGGGGATCTACAAGCAGTACTTC. It yields the protein CSAPMGQGIYKQYF.

The rearrangement joins TRBV6-1 to TRBJ2-4; TRBD1 aligns across 8 bases. Near its end, the DNA agrees better with TRBJ2-7, so the J call may be wrong. The CDR3 spans 18 residues. Germline-derived CDR1 and CDR2 are MNHNS and SASEGT. The CDR3 DNA is TGTGCCAGCAGGGGCAACCGGGACAGGCGACGGCAACGCTACGAGCAGTACTTC. Translated, it gives CASRGNRDRRRQRYEQYF.

This chain connects TRBV4-2 to TRBJ2-7, with 9 bases matching TRBD2. CDR1 LGHNA and CDR2 YNFKEQ come from the germline V gene. V lost 0 bases and J lost 2; bases outside the gene matches: 5. This CDR3 has 16 residues. The CDR3 nucleotides are TGTGCCAGCAGCCAAGAAGGGCTAGCGGGGACCTACGAGCAGTACTTC. Encoded protein: CASSQEGLAGTYEQYF.

This chain joins TRBV24-1 and TRBJ2-2, with TRBD1 identical over 10 bases. V lost 5 bases, J lost 6 bases, and 5 bases stayed unmatched. CDR3 length equals 15 residues. CDR1 and CDR2 (germline): KGHDR, SFDVKD. This CDR3 is CATSGDRGLAGELFF. Here the CDR3 DNA reads TGTGCCACCAGTGGGGACAGGGGACTCGCCGGGGAGCTGTTTTTT.

Only a few counts were recorded for this clonotype. The J gene is TRBJ2-6, the V gene TRBV18, with 9 positions matching TRBD1. CDR1 KGHSH and CDR2 LQKENI come from the germline V gene. V dropped 3 bases and J dropped 2; count of bases not matched to a gene: 5. The CDR3 has 17 amino acids. CDR3 sequence: CASSPGQGGTGANVLTF. The CDR3 DNA is TGTGCCAGCTCACCGGGACAGGGCGGAACTGGGGCCAACGTCCTGACTTTC.

This clonotype has just a few counts. The J gene is TRBJ2-1, the V gene TRBV5-5; 9 nucleotides line up with TRBD1. Germline V lookup: CDR1 SGHKS, CDR2 YYEKEE (reference sequence). V shed 4 bases, J shed 6 bases, and the junction held 5 bases outside the gene matches. The length of the CDR3 is 14 residues. The CDR3 region has the DNA TGTGCCAGCAGCCCAGGGACAGGGATCAATGAGCAGTTCTTC. Encoded protein: CASSPGTGINEQFF.

The CDR3 is CASSDSGPTYEQYF. In DNA form, the CDR3 reads TGTGCCAGCAGTGATTCCGGGCCGACCTACGAGCAGTACTTC. V gene TRBV27 combines with J gene TRBJ2-7; no definite D call. Germline-derived CDR1 and CDR2 are MNHEY and SMNVEV (reference sequence). Trimming took off 5 bases at V and 2 bases at J, with 13 bases between the two ends. The CDR3 contains 14 residues.

This clonotype was detected only a few times. The V call is TRBV6-5, the J call TRBJ2-6; the D gene is possibly TRBD1 (5 bases). The CDR3 runs 19 residues. Germline lookup yields CDR1 MNHEY and CDR2 SVGAGI. Trimming shortened V by 0 bases and J by 1 base, and 16 bases separated the two germline ends. Written as DNA, the CDR3 is TGTGCCAGCAGTTACTCAGACAGCTACCCGAATTCTGGGGCCAACGTCCTGACTTTC. Its translation is CASSYSDSYPNSGANVLTF.

The chain is built from TRBV6-5 and TRBJ2-1, with 7 bases matching TRBD2. This CDR3 contains 16 residues. Germline loops: CDR1 MNHEY, CDR2 SVGAGI. V dropped 7 bases and J dropped 1; count of bases not matched to a gene: 10. The CDR3 is CASTRDGGGSYNEQFF. Written as DNA, the CDR3 is TGTGCCAGCACCCGAGATGGGGGGGGATCCTACAATGAGCAGTTCTTC.

This clonotype was recorded a few times. This chain uses TRBV4-3 with TRBJ2-7; perhaps TRBD1 as D (6 bases). CDR3 length: 15 residues. V shed 0 bases and J shed 5 bases, with 14 bases lying between them. Germline-derived CDR1 and CDR2 are LGHNA and YSLEER. In DNA, the CDR3 is TGCGCCAGCAGCCAAGATAACAGGGTGGTCCACGAGCAGTACTTC. Translating it yields CASSQDNRVVHEQYF.

This clonotype was counted a single time. The rearrangement uses TRBV20-1 and TRBJ2-7, with 10 bases matching TRBD2. This CDR3 is built from 15 residues. The germline CDR1 and CDR2 sequences are DFQATT and SNEGSKA (reference sequence). J was trimmed by 3 bases and V by 0 bases; bases with no gene match: 5. The CDR3 region is CSAREAASGSYEQYF. The CDR3 DNA follows: TGCAGTGCTAGAGAAGCGGCTAGCGGGAGCTACGAGCAGTACTTC.

This clonotype was counted only a few times. The rearrangement uses TRBV5-6 and TRBJ2-2; D is possibly TRBD2 (5 bases). V lost 3 bases, J lost 4 bases, and 16 bases lay in between. Germline CDR1 and CDR2: SGHDT and YYEEEE. This CDR3 region has 16 residues. CDR3 nucleotide sequence: TGTGCCAGCAGCTCAATGGAGGCCCTGGGCACCGGGGAGCTGTTTTTT. Translated, it gives CASSSMEALGTGELFF.